These 29 T cell receptor beta chains originate from one sample sequenced in a study of blood T cell repertoires in COVID-19. Sequencing used immunoSEQ multiplex PCR; TCRdb keeps in-frame clones, though not all of them. The sample has 250,000 to 300,000 clones, around 89% seen once. Source material: peripheral blood. The receptors stem from a man aged 40-50 years with acute or convalescent COVID-19.

The genes are TRBV7-2 and TRBJ1-5, with 7 bases aligning to TRBD1. The CDR3 loop spans 15 amino acids. V gave up 3 bases and J gave up 4 bases; unmatched junction bases: 6. Germline values: CDR1 SGHTA, CDR2 FQGNSA. The CDR3 here is CASSLGRGYNQPQHF. Written as DNA, the CDR3 is TGTGCCAGCAGCTTGGGCAGGGGGTATAATCAGCCCCAGCATTTT. Complete variable domain (other parts from reference TRBV7-2 and TRBJ1-5): GAGVSQSPSNKVTEKGKDVELRCDPISGHTALYWYRQSLGQGLEFLIYFQGNSAPDKSGLPSDRFSAERTGGSVSTLTIQRTQQEDSAVYLCASSLGRGYNQPQHFGDGTRLSIL.

The chain recombines TRBV11-2 with TRBJ2-7; D is possibly TRBD1 (5 bases). The ends were cut back, 0 bases at V and 2 bases at J, with 11 bases in the middle. In germline, CDR1 is SGHAT, CDR2 FQNNGV. The CDR3 loop spans 15 amino acids. The CDR3 nucleotides are TGTGCCAGCAGCTTAGATCGGCCGACAGCCTACGAGCAGTACTTC. Protein: CASSLDRPTAYEQYF.

The V and J genes are TRBV6-1 and TRBJ1-1; 11 bases fit TRBD1. The CDR3 consists of 19 residues. The V gene's germline CDR1 is MNHNS and CDR2 SASEGT. V dropped 0 bases and J dropped 0; count of bases not matched to a gene: 9. The CDR3: CASSEAVGTGGLLNTEAFF. CDR3 bases: TGTGCCAGCAGTGAAGCGGTCGGGACAGGGGGACTACTGAACACTGAAGCTTTCTTT.

The chain couples TRBV15 to TRBJ1-2; D possibly corresponds to TRBD1 (6 bases). Germline V CDR1 and CDR2: LNHNV, YYDKDF (reference sequence). The CDR3 has 12 amino acids. The V end was cut by 4 bases, the J end by 7 bases, with 10 bases between. CDR3 protein: CATSTNRAGYTF. CDR3 coding DNA: TGTGCCACCAGCACGAACAGGGCTGGCTACACCTTC. The complete variable domain, with remaining parts taken from reference TRBV15 and TRBJ1-2, reads DAMVIQNPRYQVTQFGKPVTLSCSQTLNHNVMYWYQQKSSQAPKLLFHYYDKDFNNEADTPDNFQSRRPNTSFCFLDIRSPGLGDTAMYLCATSTNRAGYTFGSGTRLTVV.

A few counts support this clone. The chain uses TRBV6-1 and TRBJ2-3, with 12 bases lining up with TRBD2. The J segment lost 2 bases and the V segment lost 1 base, leaving 1 base of the junction unmatched. This CDR3 contains 16 residues. From germline, CDR1 is MNHNS and CDR2 SASEGT. For the CDR3, the DNA is TGTGCCAGCAGTGAAGGACTAGCGGGGGCCACAGATACGCAGTATTTT. This translates into CASSEGLAGATDTQYF.

The CDR3 region has the DNA TGCAGCGTTGCTGGACAGTGGATCGGCTACACCTTC. Translating gives CSVAGQWIGYTF. The chain uses TRBV29-1 and TRBJ1-2, with D possibly TRBD1 on 6 matching bases. CDR1 SQVTM and CDR2 ANQGSEA come from the germline V gene. With 4 bases removed from V and 8 bases from J, the gap between germline ends came to 14 bases. The CDR3 consists of 12 residues. Looking up the rest from reference TRBV29-1 and TRBJ1-2 gives the full variable domain: SAVISQKPSRDICQRGTSLTIQCQVDSQVTMMFWYRQQPGQSLTLIATANQGSEATYESGFVIDKFPISRPNLTFSTLTVSNMSPEDSSIYLCSVAGQWIGYTFGSGTRLTVV.

This clone was seen just once. The chain links TRBV5-4 to TRBJ1-2; D unresolved. The germline V gene has CDR1 SGHNT and CDR2 YYREEE (reference sequence). Trimming stripped 0 bases from V and 2 bases from J, with 11 bases between. The CDR3 totals 15 residues. The chain's CDR3 is CASSLGQVSNYGYTF. CDR3 sequence (DNA): TGTGCCAGCAGCTTGGGGCAGGTTTCCAACTATGGCTACACCTTC.

The chain has TRBV27 and TRBJ1-2, with 10 positions matching TRBD1. J was trimmed by 8 bases and V by 6 bases; bases with no gene match: 15. This CDR3 is built from 16 residues. Germline V gene data show CDR1 as MNHEY and CDR2 as SMNVEV (reference sequence). CDR3 bases: TGTGCCAGCAGCTCCTTAGGGACAGGGGCTGCCGGAGGCTACACCTTC. Translation gives CASSSLGTGAAGGYTF.

The chain uses TRBV15 and TRBJ1-2; 7 positions agree with TRBD1. The CDR3 is 17 residues long. Germline assignment: CDR1 LNHNV and CDR2 YYDKDF (reference sequence). V was clipped by 0 bases and J by 6 bases; unmatched bases: 13. The CDR3 spells CATSRDWDSPKTHGYTF. The CDR3 bases are TGTGCCACCAGCAGAGATTGGGACAGCCCCAAAACTCATGGCTACACCTTC. Using reference TRBV15 and TRBJ1-2 for the parts outside the CDR3, the full variable domain is DAMVIQNPRYQVTQFGKPVTLSCSQTLNHNVMYWYQQKSSQAPKLLFHYYDKDFNNEADTPDNFQSRRPNTSFCFLDIRSPGLGDTAMYLCATSRDWDSPKTHGYTFGSGTRLTVV.

This chain joins TRBV30 and TRBJ2-1, with TRBD1 matching 10 bases. The CDR3 loop spans 15 amino acids. CDR1 is GTSNPN, CDR2 SVGIG, per germline (reference sequence). J gave up 8 bases and V 3 bases, and 10 bases lay outside the gene matches. DNA for the CDR3: TGTGCCTGGAGGGCCGGGACAGGGGTTCGTTATGAGCAGTTCTTC. This encodes CAWRAGTGVRYEQFF.

The chain links TRBV11-2 to TRBJ2-1, with 7 bases matching TRBD1. V gave up 3 bases and J gave up 3 bases; unmatched junction bases: 5. Germline CDR1 reads SGHAT; CDR2 reads FQNNGV. The CDR3 runs 15 residues. In DNA form, the CDR3 reads TGTGCCAGCAGCTTTACCGGGACAGTCTACAATGAGCAGTTCTTC. It translates to CASSFTGTVYNEQFF.

Points on this clone: Other DNA sequences in this specimen translate into the identical CDR3. The chain couples TRBV5-6 to TRBJ2-3; the match to TRBD2 covers 7 bases. Germline V lookup: CDR1 SGHDT, CDR2 YYEEEE. V shed 5 bases and J 2 bases; nucleotides not matched to a gene: 5. This CDR3 spans 14 amino acids. CDR3 DNA: TGTGCCAGCAGTACGGGACTATCCACAGATACGCAGTATTTT. It yields the protein CASSTGLSTDTQYF.

The V gene is TRBV6-5, the J gene TRBJ2-7; tentatively, D is TRBD1 (6 bases). Germline values: CDR1 MNHEY, CDR2 SVGAGI. The CDR3 runs to 14 residues. V lost 6 bases to trimming and J lost 3 bases, with 15 bases between them. The CDR3 DNA reads TGTGCCAGCAGCTCCTGGGACAAACACTACGAGCAGTACTTC. It codes for CASSSWDKHYEQYF.

This clone has just one count. Written as DNA, the CDR3 is TGTGCCACCAGTGATGCAGGGTTGGAGGGTGAGCAGTTCTTC. Residues: CATSDAGLEGEQFF. The chain couples TRBV24-1 to TRBJ2-1; the D gene is possibly TRBD2 (6 bases). With 3 bases removed from V and 9 bases from J, the gap between germline ends came to 14 bases. The CDR3 length is 14 residues. Germline assignment: CDR1 KGHDR and CDR2 SFDVKD.

The chain links TRBV29-1 to TRBJ2-2, with 8 bases that match TRBD2. CDR1 and CDR2 from the germline V gene are SQVTM and ANQGSEA. There are 15 residues in the CDR3. Germline trimming cut 4 bases from V and 5 bases from J; bases unmatched to any gene: 9. This CDR3 is CSVAGRGGRTGELFF. The CDR3 coding sequence is TGCAGCGTTGCTGGACGGGGGGGCAGGACCGGGGAGCTGTTTTTT.

The gene calls are TRBV29-1 and TRBJ1-1; 12 bases align to TRBD1. Germline CDR1 SQVTM, CDR2 ANQGSEA. The CDR3 has 15 residues. Germline trimming cut 5 bases from V and 0 bases from J; bases unmatched to any gene: 4. CDR3 sequence: CSVKGTGGVNTEAFF. The CDR3, as DNA: TGCAGCGTTAAAGGGACAGGGGGCGTGAACACTGAAGCTTTCTTT.

The gene calls are TRBV7-3 and TRBJ2-3; D uncertain. Germline V gene sequence: CDR1 SGHTA, CDR2 FQGTGA. The CDR3 runs 13 residues. Trimming removed 2 bases from V and 4 bases from J, with 7 bases in between. The DNA of the CDR3 is TGTGCCAGCAGCTTAGGTCCGGCAGATACGCAGTATTTT. The encoded protein is CASSLGPADTQYF.

This clone is labeled medium-sized. The V gene is TRBV5-8, the J gene TRBJ1-1; D unresolved. The CDR3 extends over 13 amino acids. Trimming removed 3 bases at V and 3 bases at J, with 9 bases between. CDR1 and CDR2 from the germline V gene are SGHTS and YDEGEE. CDR3 region: CASSYKEYTEAFF. Written as DNA, the CDR3 is TGTGCCAGCAGCTATAAGGAGTACACTGAAGCTTTCTTT.

The chain joins TRBV6-5 to TRBJ1-1; TRBD1 agrees at 7 bases. Per the germline V gene, CDR1 is MNHEY and CDR2 is SVGAGI. CDR3 size: 15 residues. The ends lost 4 bases at V and 1 base at J; junction bases unmatched: 6. The CDR3 nucleotides are TGTGCCAGCAGTTCTACCGGGACAGAGAACACTGAAGCTTTCTTT. This sequence encodes CASSSTGTENTEAFF.

The gene calls are TRBV27 and TRBJ1-1; TRBD1 matches 8 bases. With 5 bases clipped from V and 3 bases from J, the junction kept 5 bases outside the gene matches. The germline gives CDR1 MNHEY, CDR2 SMNVEV (reference sequence). The CDR3 is 14 residues long. The CDR3 loop is CASSPQGADTEAFF. The DNA for the CDR3 is TGTGCCAGCAGTCCGCAGGGGGCGGACACTGAAGCTTTCTTT.

The chain links TRBV3-1 (or the pseudogene TRBV3-2) to TRBJ1-6, with D possibly matching TRBD1 (6 bases). In germline, CDR1 is LGHDT, CDR2 YNNKEL (reference sequence). The length of the CDR3 is 12 residues. V was clipped by 11 bases and J by 10 bases, with 15 bases between them. The DNA of the CDR3 is TGTGCCTCCCGCCTGGGGGCATCACCCCTCCACTTT. Protein: CASRLGASPLHF.

This clone was counted only a few times. The rearrangement uses TRBV10-3 and TRBJ2-2; 8 bases are shared with TRBD1. The CDR3 runs to 16 residues. Germline loops: CDR1 ENHRY, CDR2 SYGVKD. Trimming took 3 bases from V and 5 from J; bases not matched to a gene: 8. CDR3 protein: CAISDARQGATGELFF. Written as DNA, the CDR3 is TGTGCCATCAGTGACGCGCGGCAGGGGGCGACCGGGGAGCTGTTTTTT.

This chain connects TRBV7-2 to TRBJ1-1; D call uncertain. V was cut by 3 bases and J by 1 base, with 6 bases left in between. The germline gives CDR1 SGHTA, CDR2 FQGNSA. CDR3 size: 13 residues. DNA of the CDR3: TGTGCCAGCAGCTTTTCTAAGAACACTGAAGCTTTCTTT. Its translation: CASSFSKNTEAFF.

The genes are TRBV10-1 and TRBJ2-3; tentative D call: TRBD1 (5 bases). This CDR3 is built from 13 residues. Trimming shortened V by 9 bases and J by 6 bases, and 16 bases separated the two germline ends. CDR1 is WNHNN and CDR2 is SYGVQD in the germline V gene (reference sequence). The CDR3 DNA reads as TGCGCCAGTCTGCGAGAGCCAGGGGATACGCAGTATTTT. This encodes CASLREPGDTQYF.

The genes are TRBV20-1 and TRBJ1-5; no clear D. Germline V lookup: CDR1 DFQATT, CDR2 SNEGSKA (reference sequence). The CDR3 is 10 amino acids. V shed 3 bases and J shed 7 bases, with 4 bases lying between them. CDR3 residues: CSARRQPQHF. CDR3 in DNA: TGCAGTGCTAGGAGGCAGCCCCAGCATTTT.

The V call is TRBV6-6, the J call TRBJ2-2, with 8 positions matching TRBD1. The trim removed 6 bases at V and 0 bases at J, leaving 3 bases unmatched. CDR1 and CDR2 from the germline V gene are MNHNY and SVGAGI (reference sequence). There are 15 residues in the CDR3. CDR3 sequence: CASRPGQANTGELFF. CDR3 DNA: TGTGCCAGCAGGCCGGGACAGGCGAACACCGGGGAGCTGTTTTTT.

The genes are TRBV9 and TRBJ1-4; no clear D. V lost 4 bases and J lost 7, with 11 bases in between. CDR3 length equals 13 residues. Germline-derived CDR1 and CDR2 are SGDLS and YYNGEE. In DNA, the CDR3 is TGTGCCAGCAGCCCCGGGGTGGTTGAAAAACTGTTTTTT. It encodes CASSPGVVEKLFF.

V is TRBV11-2 and J is TRBJ1-2; 7 bases are a match to TRBD1. The CDR3 has 16 residues. Germline V lookup: CDR1 SGHAT, CDR2 FQNNGV. Trimming cost V 5 bases and J 1 base; bases outside gene matches: 10. CDR3 DNA: TGTGCCAGCAGCCGAGTTACAGGGGAAATTAACTATGGCTACACCTTC. Translated: CASSRVTGEINYGYTF.

The chain is built from TRBV7-9 and TRBJ1-1; weak D call: TRBD1 (6 bases). The CDR3 is 16 residues long. Trimming removed 4 bases from V and 4 bases from J, with 19 bases in between. Per germline, CDR1 SEHNR and CDR2 FQNEAQ (reference sequence). CDR3 in DNA: TGTGCCAGCAGCTCGCGCTCCTATACAGGGACCACTGAAGCTTTCTTT. Translating it yields CASSSRSYTGTTEAFF. Full variable domain (missing parts from reference TRBV7-9 and TRBJ1-1): DTGVSQNPRHKITKRGQNVTFRCDPISEHNRLYWYRQTLGQGPEFLTYFQNEAQLEKSRLLSDRFSAERPKGSFSTLEIQRTEQGDSAMYLCASSSRSYTGTTEAFFGQGTRLTVV.